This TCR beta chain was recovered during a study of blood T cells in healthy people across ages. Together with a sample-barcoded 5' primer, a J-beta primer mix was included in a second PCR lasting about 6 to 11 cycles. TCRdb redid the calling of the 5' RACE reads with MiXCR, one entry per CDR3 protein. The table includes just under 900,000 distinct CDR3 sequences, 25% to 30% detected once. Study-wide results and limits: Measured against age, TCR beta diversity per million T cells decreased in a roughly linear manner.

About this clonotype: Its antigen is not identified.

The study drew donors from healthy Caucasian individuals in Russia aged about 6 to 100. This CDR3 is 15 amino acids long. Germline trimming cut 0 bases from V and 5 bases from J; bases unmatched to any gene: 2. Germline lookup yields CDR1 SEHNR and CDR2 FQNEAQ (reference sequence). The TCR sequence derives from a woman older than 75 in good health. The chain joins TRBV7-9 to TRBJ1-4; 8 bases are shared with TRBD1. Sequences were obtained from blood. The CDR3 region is CASSLATGVNEKLFF. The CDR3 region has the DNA TGTGCCAGCAGCTTAGCGACAGGGGTAAATGAAAAACTGTTTTTT. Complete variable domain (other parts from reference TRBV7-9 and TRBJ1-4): DTGVSQNPRHKITKRGQNVTFRCDPISEHNRLYWYRQTLGQGPEFLTYFQNEAQLEKSRLLSDRFSAERPKGSFSTLEIQRTEQGDSAMYLCASSLATGVNEKLFFGSGTQLSVL.